The sequence of this T cell receptor (beta chain) was determined in a study of post-analysis software for immune sequencing data (dated by TCRdb to between 2014 and 2017). For the wider study: Disease courses on record covered relapsing-remitting, secondary progressive and progressive-relapsing multiple sclerosis, though some patients had no subtype annotation. Patient repertoires were compared against 11 previously published healthy control repertoires from donors aged about 6 to 28 years. A subset of samples was prepared in parallel using single-end sample barcoding, then pooled and co-amplified after Illumina adapter ligation. Points the paper makes about the study in general: Direct clustering with F measure revealed strong co-clustering of samples prepared in the same batch, which led to a batch-effect correction. Multiple sclerosis patients had significantly lower normalized Chao1 diversity than controls, a result that suggests substantial peripheral T-cell clonal expansion. Patients showed significantly higher frequencies than controls for a few TRBV segments, among them TRBV5-6, TRBV5-1 and TRBV20-1. The control group was slightly older than the multiple sclerosis patient group.

The germline V gene (reference sequence) gives CDR1 as MNHNY and CDR2 as SVGAGI. The CDR3 holds 17 amino acids from the cysteine to the phenylalanine. Only the CDR3 DNA stays, 51 bases, in frame from base 1. Trimming takes 6 bases off V and 4 bases off J; junction bases not matched to a gene: 9. To prepare the library, PCR was applied. Sequenced using an Illumina HiSeq 2500. Unique molecular identifiers were incorporated into TCR beta cDNA libraries to reduce PCR and sequencing biases. Approximately 500,000 cDNA molecules were obtained for every 1 to 10 million input T cells, so each molecule roughly corresponded to one T cell. The patient libraries were prepared and sequenced with the same protocol used for the earlier healthy control dataset. Within a given batch, samples were prepared together, multiplexed and sequenced on the same HiSeq lane. On the study's bioinformatics: Raw barcoded reads were processed with MIGEC, and single-read molecular identifier groups were discarded before consensus assembly and CDR3 extraction. VDJtools was used for post-analysis of the clonotype tables, with diversity normalized by down-sampling every dataset to the smallest sample size. Repertoire overlap clustering matched CDR3 amino acid but not nucleotide sequences to correct batch-related cross-sample contamination. TCRdb reprocessing: public reads trimmed at Q25 with fastp, clones called with MiXCR, in-frame beta chains kept. CDR3 protein sequences are deduplicated, and each keeps its most common genes and DNA. TCRdb's processing, not the authors', yielded these V and J calls. The sample includes 750,000 to 900,000 distinct CDR3 sequences, with 46% observed a single time. The ten largest clones take up approximately 5% of the sample.

Remarks on this clonotype: There is no known antigen for this receptor. Base qualities are not provided; no much larger clone lies one nucleotide away.

To demonstrate the VDJtools post-analysis software, the study profiled TCR beta repertoires from the peripheral blood of about 13 young patients with multiple sclerosis. The multiple sclerosis patients were children and adolescents between roughly 6 and 16 years of age. The sample consisted of blood. Recombination joined TRBV6-6 with TRBJ2-3, and TRBD2 matches 14 of the central bases. The TCR sequence derives from a girl aged 5 to 17 with multiple sclerosis. CDR3 loop: CASRRRGLAGVADTQYF. The nucleotide sequence reads TGTGCCAGCAGACGCCGGGGACTAGCGGGAGTTGCAGATACGCAGTATTTT.